The 10 T cell receptor beta chains below come from one sample, sequenced in a study of patients and donors after allogeneic stem cell transplantation. From the RT-PCR reads, TCRdb called clonotypes with MiXCR, one entry per CDR3 protein. Of about a million distinct CDR3 sequences listed, over 15% are singletons. The sequencing input was blood, either unsorted or a sorted T cell fraction (not recorded which). These receptors all stem from a human donor who was either an allogeneic HSCT recipient or a stem cell or donor lymphocyte infusion donor (not recorded which). It is not recorded whose cells these are; they may come from a transplant donor.

This chain uses TRBV28 with TRBJ2-7; TRBD1 aligns across 7 bases. This CDR3 contains 13 residues. Germline V gene data show CDR1 as MDHEN and CDR2 as SYDVKM. With V trimmed by 8 bases and J by 3 bases, 7 bases remained unmatched. Here the CDR3 DNA reads TGTGCCAGCCTTACCCGGGACAGCTACGAGCAGTACTTC. It yields the protein CASLTRDSYEQYF. Supplemented by reference TRBV28 and TRBJ2-7, the full variable domain reads DVKVTQSSRYLVKRTGEKVFLECVQDMDHENMFWYRQDPGLGLRLIYFSYDVKMKEKGDIPEGYSVSREKKERFSLILESASTNQTSMYLCASLTRDSYEQYFGPGTRLTVT.

Only a few counts were recorded for this clonotype. The chain uses TRBV20-1 and TRBJ2-1; D gene unclear. The V end lost 5 bases, the J end lost 7 bases, and 3 bases lay between the germline ends. Germline lookup yields CDR1 DFQATT and CDR2 SNEGSKA (reference sequence). The CDR3 is 9 residues long. The DNA of the CDR3 is TGCAGTGCTTATAATGAGCAGTTCTTC. Translating it yields CSAYNEQFF.

The chain has TRBV12-3 or TRBV12-4 and TRBJ1-1; TRBD1 is a possible D gene (6 bases). This CDR3 is 15 amino acids long. Trimming cost V 3 bases and J 0 bases, with 11 bases left between them. Here the CDR3 DNA reads TGTGCCAGCAGTTTTGGGGCAGGGGTGAACACTGAAGCTTTCTTT. This sequence encodes CASSFGAGVNTEAFF.

This chain links TRBV24-1 with TRBJ2-7; TRBD2 agrees at 7 bases. The V gene end was trimmed by 6 bases and the J gene end by 6 bases; junction bases not matched to a gene: 19. Germline values: CDR1 KGHDR, CDR2 SFDVKD. The CDR3 totals 17 residues. This CDR3 is CATSPRYPRGIISEQYF. As DNA, the CDR3 is TGTGCCACCAGTCCACGATATCCGCGGGGGATAATAAGCGAGCAGTACTTC.

This clonotype was detected a few times. This chain connects TRBV20-1 to TRBJ2-4, with 8 bases fitting TRBD1. Germline CDR1 and CDR2: DFQATT and SNEGSKA (reference sequence). The CDR3 spans 15 residues. Trimming removed 6 bases from V and 7 bases from J; junction bases left unmatched: 14. The CDR3 nucleotides read TGCAGTGCGAGCCCCCCCAGGGGGCGAATGAACATTCAGTACTTC. This codes for CSASPPRGRMNIQYF.

This sequence joins TRBV3-1 and TRBJ1-6, with D maybe TRBD1 (6 bases). CDR1 LGHDT and CDR2 YNNKEL come from the germline V gene (reference sequence). The CDR3 totals 17 residues. V lost 3 bases and J 0 bases, leaving 12 bases between the germline ends. CDR3 sequence (DNA): TGTGCCAGCAGCCAGGGGGCCCTAAGCTCCTATAATTCACCCCTCCACTTT. Translating it yields CASSQGALSSYNSPLHF.

This clonotype was counted many times. The chain recombines TRBV6-5 with TRBJ1-1, with D tentatively TRBD1 (6 bases). The CDR3 is made up of 15 amino acids. V dropped 2 bases and J dropped 1 base, with 11 bases sitting between them. The germline V gene encodes CDR1 MNHEY and CDR2 SVGAGI. The CDR3 region is CASSYGTIGNTEAFF. The CDR3 region has the DNA TGTGCCAGCAGTTACGGGACAATAGGGAACACTGAAGCTTTCTTT.

V gene TRBV29-1 combines with J gene TRBJ2-7, with D unresolved. Trimming removed 4 bases at V and 1 base at J, with 11 bases between. The V gene's germline CDR1 is SQVTM and CDR2 ANQGSEA. This CDR3 is built from 13 residues. The chain's CDR3 is CSVAGRASYEQYF. The CDR3 DNA reads as TGCAGCGTTGCGGGCCGCGCTTCCTACGAGCAGTACTTC.

The chain recombines TRBV6-5 with TRBJ2-3; unclear D gene. This CDR3 has 15 residues. Germline V CDR1 and CDR2: MNHEY, SVGAGI. V was shortened by 1 base and J by 5 bases, with 13 bases between the two germline ends. CDR3 sequence reads: CASSYFGDKGDTQYF. CDR3 nucleotide sequence: TGTGCCAGCAGTTACTTCGGAGACAAGGGAGATACGCAGTATTTT.

The V call is TRBV11-2, the J call TRBJ2-7; 7 bases align to TRBD1. V was clipped by 5 bases and J by 3 bases; unmatched bases: 10. Germline lookup yields CDR1 SGHAT and CDR2 FQNNGV. The CDR3 covers 15 residues. The CDR3 region is CASSLITGQHYEQYF. The CDR3 DNA follows: TGTGCCAGCAGCCTGATTACGGGACAGCACTACGAGCAGTACTTC.